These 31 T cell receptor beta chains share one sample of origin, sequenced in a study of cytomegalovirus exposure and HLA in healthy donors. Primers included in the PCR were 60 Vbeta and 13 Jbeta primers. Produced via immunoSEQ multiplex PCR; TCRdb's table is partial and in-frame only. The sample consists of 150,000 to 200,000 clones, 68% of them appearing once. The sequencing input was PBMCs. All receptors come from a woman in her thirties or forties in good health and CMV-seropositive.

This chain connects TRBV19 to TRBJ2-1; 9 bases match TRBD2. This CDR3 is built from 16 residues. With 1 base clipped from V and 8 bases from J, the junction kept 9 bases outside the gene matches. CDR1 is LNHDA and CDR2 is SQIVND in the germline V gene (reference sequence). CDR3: CASSIANSGSLDEQFF. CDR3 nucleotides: TGTGCCAGTAGTATAGCAAATAGCGGGAGTTTGGATGAGCAGTTCTTC.

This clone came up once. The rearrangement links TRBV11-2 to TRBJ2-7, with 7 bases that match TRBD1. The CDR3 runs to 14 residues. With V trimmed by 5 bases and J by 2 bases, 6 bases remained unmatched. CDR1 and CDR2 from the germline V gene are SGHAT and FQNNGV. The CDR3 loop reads CASSIGTAAYEQYF. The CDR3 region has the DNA TGTGCCAGCAGCATAGGGACAGCAGCCTACGAGCAGTACTTC. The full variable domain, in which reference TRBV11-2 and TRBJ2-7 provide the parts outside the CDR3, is EAGVAQSPRYKIIEKRQSVAFWCNPISGHATLYWYQQILGQGPKLLIQFQNNGVVDDSQLPKDRFSAERLKGVDSTLKIQPAKLEDSAVYLCASSIGTAAYEQYFGPGTRLTVT.

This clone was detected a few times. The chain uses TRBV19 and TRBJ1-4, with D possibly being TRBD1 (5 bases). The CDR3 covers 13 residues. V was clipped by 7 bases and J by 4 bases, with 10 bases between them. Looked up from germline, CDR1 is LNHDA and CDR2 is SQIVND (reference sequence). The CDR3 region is CASKWGVNEKLFF. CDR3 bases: TGTGCCAGTAAATGGGGGGTTAATGAAAAACTGTTTTTT. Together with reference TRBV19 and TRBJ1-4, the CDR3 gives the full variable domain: DGGITQSPKYLFRKEGQNVTLSCEQNLNHDAMYWYRQDPGQGLRLIYYSQIVNDFQKGDIAEGYSVSREKKESFPLTVTSAQKNPTAFYLCASKWGVNEKLFFGSGTQLSVL.

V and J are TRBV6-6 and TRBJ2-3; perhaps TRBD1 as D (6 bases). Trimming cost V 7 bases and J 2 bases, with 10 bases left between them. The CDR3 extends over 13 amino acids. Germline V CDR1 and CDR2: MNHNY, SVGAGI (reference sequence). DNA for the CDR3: TGTGCCAGCAAGGGGGTGGACACAGATACGCAGTATTTT. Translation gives CASKGVDTDTQYF.

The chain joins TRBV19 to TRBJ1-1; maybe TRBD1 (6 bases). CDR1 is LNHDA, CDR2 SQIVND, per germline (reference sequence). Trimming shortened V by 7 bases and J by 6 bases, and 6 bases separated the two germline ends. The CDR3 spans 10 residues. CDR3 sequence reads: CASTGAEAFF. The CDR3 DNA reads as TGTGCCAGTACAGGGGCTGAAGCTTTCTTT.

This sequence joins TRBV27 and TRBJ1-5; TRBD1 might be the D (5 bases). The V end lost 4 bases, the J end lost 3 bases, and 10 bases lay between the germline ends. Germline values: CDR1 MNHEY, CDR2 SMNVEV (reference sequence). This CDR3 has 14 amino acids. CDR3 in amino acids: CASSSGAINQPQHF. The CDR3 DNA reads TGTGCCAGCAGTTCTGGGGCGATCAATCAGCCCCAGCATTTT.

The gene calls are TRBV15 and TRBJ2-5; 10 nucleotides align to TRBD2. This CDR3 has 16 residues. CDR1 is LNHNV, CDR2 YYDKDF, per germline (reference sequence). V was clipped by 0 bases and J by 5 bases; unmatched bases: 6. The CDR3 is CATSRDVLAGAETQYF. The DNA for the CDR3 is TGTGCCACCAGCAGAGATGTGCTAGCGGGAGCGGAGACCCAGTACTTC.

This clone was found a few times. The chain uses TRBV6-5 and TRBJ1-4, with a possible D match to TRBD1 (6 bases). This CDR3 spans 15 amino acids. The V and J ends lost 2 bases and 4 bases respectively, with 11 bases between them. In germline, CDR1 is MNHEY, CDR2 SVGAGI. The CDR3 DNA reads TGTGCCAGCAGTTACGCGGGAGGGGGTAATGAAAAACTGTTTTTT. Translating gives CASSYAGGGNEKLFF.

The CDR3 reads CASSARRGIGDTEAFF. The DNA of the CDR3 is TGTGCCAGTAGTGCCCGTAGGGGGATTGGGGACACTGAAGCTTTCTTT. The rearrangement uses TRBV19 and TRBJ1-1, with a tentative D call TRBD1 (6 bases). Per the germline V gene, CDR1 is LNHDA and CDR2 is SQIVND (reference sequence). V dropped 5 bases and J dropped 3 bases, with 19 bases sitting between them. CDR3 length: 16 amino acids.

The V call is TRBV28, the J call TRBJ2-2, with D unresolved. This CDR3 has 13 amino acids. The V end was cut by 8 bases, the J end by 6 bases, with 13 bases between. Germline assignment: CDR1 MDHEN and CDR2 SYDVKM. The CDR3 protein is CASQRPGPGELFF. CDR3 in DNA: TGTGCCAGCCAGAGACCGGGTCCCGGGGAGCTGTTTTTT.

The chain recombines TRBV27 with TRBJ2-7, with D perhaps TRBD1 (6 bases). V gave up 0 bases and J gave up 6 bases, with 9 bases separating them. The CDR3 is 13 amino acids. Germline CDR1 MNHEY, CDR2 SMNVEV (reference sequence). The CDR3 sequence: CASSLSRGGEQYF. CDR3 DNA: TGTGCCAGCAGTTTATCGAGAGGGGGCGAGCAGTACTTC.

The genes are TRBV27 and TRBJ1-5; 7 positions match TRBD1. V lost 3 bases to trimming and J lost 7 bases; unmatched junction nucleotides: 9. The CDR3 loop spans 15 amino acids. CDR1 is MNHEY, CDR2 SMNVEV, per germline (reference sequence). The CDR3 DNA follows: TGTGCCAGCAGTTTGGGCGCAGGGGGACGGCAGCCCCAGCATTTT. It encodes CASSLGAGGRQPQHF.

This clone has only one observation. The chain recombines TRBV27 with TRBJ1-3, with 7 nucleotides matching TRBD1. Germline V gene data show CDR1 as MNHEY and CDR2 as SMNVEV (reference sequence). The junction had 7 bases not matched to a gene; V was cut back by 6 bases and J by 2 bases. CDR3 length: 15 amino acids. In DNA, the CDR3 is TGTGCCAGCAGACCTGACAGGGTACCTGGAAACACCATATATTTT. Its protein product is CASRPDRVPGNTIYF.

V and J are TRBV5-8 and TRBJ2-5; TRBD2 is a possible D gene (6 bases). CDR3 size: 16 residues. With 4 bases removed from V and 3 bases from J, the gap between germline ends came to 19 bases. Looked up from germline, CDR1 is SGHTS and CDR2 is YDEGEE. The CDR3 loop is CASSNRAGGGKETQYF. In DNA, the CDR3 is TGTGCCAGCAGCAACCGAGCCGGAGGAGGGAAAGAGACCCAGTACTTC.

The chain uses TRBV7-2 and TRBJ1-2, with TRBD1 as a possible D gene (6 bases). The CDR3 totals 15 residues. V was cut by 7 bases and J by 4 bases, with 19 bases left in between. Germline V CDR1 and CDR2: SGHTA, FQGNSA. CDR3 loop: CASNPTQTGSYGYTF. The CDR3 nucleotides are TGTGCCAGCAACCCTACTCAAACAGGGTCCTATGGCTACACCTTC.

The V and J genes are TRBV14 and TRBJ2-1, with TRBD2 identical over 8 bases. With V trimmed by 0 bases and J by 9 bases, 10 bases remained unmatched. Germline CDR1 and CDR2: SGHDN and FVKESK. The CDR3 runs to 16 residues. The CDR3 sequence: CASSQERASGRPEQFF. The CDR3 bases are TGTGCCAGCAGCCAAGAGCGGGCCAGCGGGAGACCTGAGCAGTTCTTC.

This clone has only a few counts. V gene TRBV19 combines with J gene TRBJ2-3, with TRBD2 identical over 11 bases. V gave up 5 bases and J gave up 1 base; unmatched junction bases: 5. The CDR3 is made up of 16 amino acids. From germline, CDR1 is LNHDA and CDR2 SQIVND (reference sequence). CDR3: CASSAQGLAGTDTQYF. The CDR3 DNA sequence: TGTGCCAGTAGTGCGCAGGGACTAGCGGGCACAGATACGCAGTATTTT.

Written as DNA, the CDR3 is TGTGCCAGCAGCCCCGGTCGTAATGAAAAACTGTTTTTT. It encodes CASSPGRNEKLFF. V and J are TRBV7-2 and TRBJ1-4; D ambiguous. Looked up from germline, CDR1 is SGHTA and CDR2 is FQGNSA. The length of the CDR3 is 13 residues. V shed 5 bases and J shed 4 bases, with 8 bases lying between them.

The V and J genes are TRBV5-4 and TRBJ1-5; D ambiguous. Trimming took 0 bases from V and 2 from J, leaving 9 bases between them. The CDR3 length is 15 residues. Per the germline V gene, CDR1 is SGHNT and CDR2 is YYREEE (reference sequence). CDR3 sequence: CASSLDGSGNQPQHF. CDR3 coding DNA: TGTGCCAGCAGCTTGGACGGTAGTGGCAATCAGCCCCAGCATTTT.

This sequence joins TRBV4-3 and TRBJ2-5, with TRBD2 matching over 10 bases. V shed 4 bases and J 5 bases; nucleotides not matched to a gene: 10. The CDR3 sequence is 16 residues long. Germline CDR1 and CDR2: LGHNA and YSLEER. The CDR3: CASSRDHSGGWETQYF. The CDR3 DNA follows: TGCGCCAGCAGCCGAGACCATAGCGGGGGGTGGGAGACCCAGTACTTC.

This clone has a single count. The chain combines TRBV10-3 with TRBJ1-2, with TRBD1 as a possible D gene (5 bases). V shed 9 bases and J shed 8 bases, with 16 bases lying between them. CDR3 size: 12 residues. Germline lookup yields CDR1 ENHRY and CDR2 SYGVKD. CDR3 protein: CAISSSGNGYTF. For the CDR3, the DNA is TGTGCCATTAGTAGCTCAGGGAACGGCTACACCTTC.

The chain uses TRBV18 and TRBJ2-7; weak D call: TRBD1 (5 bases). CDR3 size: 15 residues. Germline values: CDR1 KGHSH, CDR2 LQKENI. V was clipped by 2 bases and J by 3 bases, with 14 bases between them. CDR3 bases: TGTGCCAGCTCACCATCCAGACAGCTCTACTACGAGCAGTACTTC. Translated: CASSPSRQLYYEQYF.

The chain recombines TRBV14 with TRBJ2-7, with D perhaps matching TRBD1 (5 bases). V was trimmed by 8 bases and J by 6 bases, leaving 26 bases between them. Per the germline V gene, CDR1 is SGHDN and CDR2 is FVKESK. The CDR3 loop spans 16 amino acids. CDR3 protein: CASPIVHPTGLCEQYF. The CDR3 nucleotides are TGTGCCAGCCCCATTGTCCACCCTACAGGCCTCTGCGAGCAGTACTTC.

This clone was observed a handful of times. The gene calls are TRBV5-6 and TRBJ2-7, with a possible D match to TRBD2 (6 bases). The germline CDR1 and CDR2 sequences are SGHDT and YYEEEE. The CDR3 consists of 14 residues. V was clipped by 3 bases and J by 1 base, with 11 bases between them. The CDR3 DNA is TGTGCCAGCAGCTGGGGTGGGGGGTCCTACGAGCAGTACTTC. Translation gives CASSWGGGSYEQYF.

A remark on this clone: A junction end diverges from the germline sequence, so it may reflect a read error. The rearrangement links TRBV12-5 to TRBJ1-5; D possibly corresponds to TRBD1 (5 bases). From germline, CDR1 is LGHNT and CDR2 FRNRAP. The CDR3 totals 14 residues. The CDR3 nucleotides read TGTGCTAGCCTCCCGGGGGGTAGCAATCAGCCCCAGAATTTT. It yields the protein CASLPGGSNQPQNF.

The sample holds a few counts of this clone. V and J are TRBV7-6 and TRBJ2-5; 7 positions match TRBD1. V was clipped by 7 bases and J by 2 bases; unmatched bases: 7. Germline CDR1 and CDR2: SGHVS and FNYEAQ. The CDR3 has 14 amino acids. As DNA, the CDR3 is TGTGCCAGCACCTTGGGGACAGTTCAAGAGACCCAGTACTTC. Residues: CASTLGTVQETQYF.

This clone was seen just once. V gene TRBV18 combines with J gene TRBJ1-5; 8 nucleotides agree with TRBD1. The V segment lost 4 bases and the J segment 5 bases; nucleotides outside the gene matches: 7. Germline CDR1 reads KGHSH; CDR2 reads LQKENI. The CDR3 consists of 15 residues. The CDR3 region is CASSLIQGGDQPQHF. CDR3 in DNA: TGTGCCAGCTCACTGATACAGGGGGGGGATCAGCCCCAGCATTTT.

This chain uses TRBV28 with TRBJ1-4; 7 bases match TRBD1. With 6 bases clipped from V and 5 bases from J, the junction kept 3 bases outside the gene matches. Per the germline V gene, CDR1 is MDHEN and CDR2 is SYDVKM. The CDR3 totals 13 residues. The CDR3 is CASRRQGNEKLFF. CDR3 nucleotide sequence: TGTGCCAGCAGGAGACAGGGCAATGAAAAACTGTTTTTT.

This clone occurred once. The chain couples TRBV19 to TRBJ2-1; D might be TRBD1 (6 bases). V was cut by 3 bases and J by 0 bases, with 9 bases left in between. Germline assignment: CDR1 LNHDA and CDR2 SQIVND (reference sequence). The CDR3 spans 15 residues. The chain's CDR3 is CASSIRGISYNEQFF. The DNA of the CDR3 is TGTGCCAGTAGTATTAGGGGGATCTCCTACAATGAGCAGTTCTTC.

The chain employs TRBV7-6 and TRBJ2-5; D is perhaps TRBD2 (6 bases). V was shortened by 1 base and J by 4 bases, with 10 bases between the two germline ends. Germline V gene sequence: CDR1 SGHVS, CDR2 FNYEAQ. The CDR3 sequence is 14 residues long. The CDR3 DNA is TGTGCCAGCAGCTTAGGAGGGAGGTCAGAGACCCAGTACTTC. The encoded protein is CASSLGGRSETQYF.

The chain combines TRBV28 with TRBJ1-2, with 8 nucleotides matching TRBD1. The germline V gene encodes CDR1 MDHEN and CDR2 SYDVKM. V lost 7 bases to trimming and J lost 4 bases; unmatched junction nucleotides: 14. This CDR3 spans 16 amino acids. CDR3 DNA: TGTGCCAGCAAACCCTCAGGGGGCGCGGATCCCTATGGCTACACCTTC. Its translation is CASKPSGGADPYGYTF.